The present T cell receptor (beta chain) was sequenced within a study of shared T cell receptors in the human thymus. Here immunoSEQ multiplex PCR was the method, and the copy in TCRdb shows in-frame clones only, minus some. The table shows 720,000 or so clones, with approximately 83% occurring only once. V lost 5 bases to trimming and J lost 3 bases; unmatched junction nucleotides: 12. Germline CDR1 reads MGHRA; CDR2 reads YSYEKL. CDR3 length equals 16 residues. This sample was also put to use in a study of human thymus T cells. From that study: Thymic repertoires from unrelated individuals overlapped highly, related research reported.

Sequenced: thymocytes. The chain has TRBV4-1 and TRBJ1-1; 7 nucleotides line up with TRBD1. This receptor was obtained from a girl under two years old with a congenital heart defect. CDR3 amino acids: CASSFRQGGSDTEAFF. The CDR3 region has the DNA TGCGCCAGCAGCTTCCGACAGGGTGGGAGCGACACTGAAGCTTTCTTT.